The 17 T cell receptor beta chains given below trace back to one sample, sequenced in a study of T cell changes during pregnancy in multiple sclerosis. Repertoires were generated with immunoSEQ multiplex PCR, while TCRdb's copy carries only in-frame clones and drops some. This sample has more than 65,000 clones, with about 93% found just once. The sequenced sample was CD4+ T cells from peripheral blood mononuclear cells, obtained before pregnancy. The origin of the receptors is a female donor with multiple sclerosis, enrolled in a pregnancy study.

This CDR3 is CASSNGLAGQETQYF. CDR3 sequence (DNA): TGTGCCAGCTCAAATGGACTAGCGGGACAAGAGACCCAGTACTTC. This rearrangement joins TRBV18 to TRBJ2-5; 12 nucleotides align to TRBD2. The trim removed 5 bases at V and 2 bases at J, leaving 3 bases unmatched. CDR3 length: 15 residues. Germline CDR1 KGHSH, CDR2 LQKENI. Filled out from reference TRBV18 and TRBJ2-5, the complete variable domain reads NAGVMQNPRHLVRRRGQEARLRCSPMKGHSHVYWYRQLPEEGLKFMVYLQKENIIDESGMPKERFSAEFPKEGPSILRIQQVVRGDSAAYFCASSNGLAGQETQYFGPGTRLLVL.

CDR3: CASSLTGFGTEAFF. The CDR3 region has the DNA TGTGCCAGCAGCCTGACAGGGTTCGGCACTGAAGCTTTCTTT. This chain joins TRBV5-6 and TRBJ1-1, with 7 bases fitting TRBD1. CDR3 length: 14 amino acids. Looked up from germline, CDR1 is SGHDT and CDR2 is YYEEEE. Trimming cost V 4 bases and J 4 bases; bases outside gene matches: 7.

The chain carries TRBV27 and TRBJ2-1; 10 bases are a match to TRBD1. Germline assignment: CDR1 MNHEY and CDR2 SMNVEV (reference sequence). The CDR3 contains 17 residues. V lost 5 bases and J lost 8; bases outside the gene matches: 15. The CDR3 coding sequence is TGTGCCAGCAGTGCGGACAGGGGGTATATGCATTCCTATGAGCAGTTCTTC. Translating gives CASSADRGYMHSYEQFF.

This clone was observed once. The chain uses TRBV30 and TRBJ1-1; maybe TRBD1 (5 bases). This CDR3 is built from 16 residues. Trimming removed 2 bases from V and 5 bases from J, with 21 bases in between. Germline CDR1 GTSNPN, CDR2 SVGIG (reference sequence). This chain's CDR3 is CAWSLPLGQGGTEAFF. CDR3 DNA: TGTGCCTGGAGTCTCCCTCTAGGGCAGGGAGGGACTGAAGCTTTCTTT.

In DNA form, the CDR3 reads TGTGCCAGTATTCCGGGGAGTGGCGCTGAAGCTTTCTTT. Its protein is CASIPGSGAEAFF. This rearrangement joins TRBV19 to TRBJ1-1, with D unresolved. The ends were cut back, 7 bases at V and 6 bases at J, with 15 bases in the middle. The CDR3 length is 13 residues. Per the germline V gene, CDR1 is LNHDA and CDR2 is SQIVND (reference sequence).

The CDR3 DNA reads TGTGCCAGCTCACCAACGTCGGGGGTTGGGGGCACTGAAGCTTTCTTT. Its protein product is CASSPTSGVGGTEAFF. This sequence joins TRBV18 and TRBJ1-1; TRBD1 might be the D (5 bases). The V gene lost 2 bases and the J gene lost 4 bases, with 17 bases spanning the gap. There are 16 residues in the CDR3. Germline-derived CDR1 and CDR2 are KGHSH and LQKENI.

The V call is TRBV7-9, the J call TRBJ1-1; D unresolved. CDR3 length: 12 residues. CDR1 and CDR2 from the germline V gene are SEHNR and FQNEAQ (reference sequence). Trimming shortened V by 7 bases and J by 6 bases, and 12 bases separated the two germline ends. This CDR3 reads CASTTTLAEAFF. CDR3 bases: TGTGCCAGCACCACCACTTTAGCTGAAGCTTTCTTT.

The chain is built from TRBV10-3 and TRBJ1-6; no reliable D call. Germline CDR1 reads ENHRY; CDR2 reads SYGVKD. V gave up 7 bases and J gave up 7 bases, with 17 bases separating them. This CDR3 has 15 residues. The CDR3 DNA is TGTGCCATCACTAATGGAGGCATATCAAATTCACCCCTCCACTTT. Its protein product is CAITNGGISNSPLHF.

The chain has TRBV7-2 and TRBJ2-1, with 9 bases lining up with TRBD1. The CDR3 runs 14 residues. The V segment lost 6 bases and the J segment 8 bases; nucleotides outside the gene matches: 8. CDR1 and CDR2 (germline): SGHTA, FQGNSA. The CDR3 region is CASRIGTGYYEQFF. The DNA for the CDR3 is TGTGCCAGCAGGATAGGGACAGGGTATTATGAGCAGTTCTTC.

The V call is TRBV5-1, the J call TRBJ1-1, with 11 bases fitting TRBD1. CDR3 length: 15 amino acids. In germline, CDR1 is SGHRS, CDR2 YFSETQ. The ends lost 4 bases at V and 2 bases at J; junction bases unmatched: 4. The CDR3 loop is CASSGGTGGNTEAFF. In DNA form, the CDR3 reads TGCGCCAGCAGCGGTGGGACAGGGGGAAACACTGAAGCTTTCTTT.

The DNA of the CDR3 is TGTGCCAGTATGGGAGGGAGCTCCTACAATGAGCAGTTCTTC. Translating gives CASMGGSSYNEQFF. The chain employs TRBV19 and TRBJ2-1; 7 bases fit TRBD2. The CDR3 has 14 amino acids. CDR1 and CDR2 from the germline V gene are LNHDA and SQIVND (reference sequence). V lost 7 bases to trimming and J lost 0 bases; unmatched junction nucleotides: 3.

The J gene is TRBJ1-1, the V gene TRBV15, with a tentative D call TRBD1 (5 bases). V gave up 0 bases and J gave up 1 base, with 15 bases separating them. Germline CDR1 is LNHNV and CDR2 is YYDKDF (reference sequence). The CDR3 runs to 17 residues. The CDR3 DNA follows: TGTGCCACCAGCAGAGAGGGAAGGGGACTGGAGAACACTGAAGCTTTCTTT. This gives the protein CATSREGRGLENTEAFF.

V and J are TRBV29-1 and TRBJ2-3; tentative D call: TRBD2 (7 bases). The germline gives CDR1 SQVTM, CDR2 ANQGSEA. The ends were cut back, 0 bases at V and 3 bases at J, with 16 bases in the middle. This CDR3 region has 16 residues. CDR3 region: CSVEDLQGRGTDTQYF. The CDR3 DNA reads TGCAGCGTTGAAGATCTTCAGGGGCGGGGGACAGATACGCAGTATTTT.

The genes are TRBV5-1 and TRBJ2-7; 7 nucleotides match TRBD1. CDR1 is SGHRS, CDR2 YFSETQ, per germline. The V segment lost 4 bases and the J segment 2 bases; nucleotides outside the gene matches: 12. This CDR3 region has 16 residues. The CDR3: CASSTTAAGGTYEQYF. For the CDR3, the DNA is TGCGCCAGCAGCACGACCGCGGCAGGGGGTACCTACGAGCAGTACTTC.

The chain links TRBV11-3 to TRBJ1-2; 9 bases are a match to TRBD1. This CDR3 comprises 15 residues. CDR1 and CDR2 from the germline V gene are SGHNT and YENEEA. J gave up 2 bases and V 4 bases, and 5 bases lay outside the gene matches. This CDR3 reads CASSSGQGLNYGYTF. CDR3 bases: TGTGCCAGCAGCTCAGGACAGGGGTTGAACTATGGCTACACCTTC.

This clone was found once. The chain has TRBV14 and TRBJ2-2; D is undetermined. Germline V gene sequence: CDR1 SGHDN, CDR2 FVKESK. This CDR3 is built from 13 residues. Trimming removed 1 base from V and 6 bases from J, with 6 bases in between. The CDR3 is CASSQVRAGELFF. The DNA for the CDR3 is TGTGCCAGCAGCCAAGTTCGGGCCGGGGAGCTGTTTTTT.

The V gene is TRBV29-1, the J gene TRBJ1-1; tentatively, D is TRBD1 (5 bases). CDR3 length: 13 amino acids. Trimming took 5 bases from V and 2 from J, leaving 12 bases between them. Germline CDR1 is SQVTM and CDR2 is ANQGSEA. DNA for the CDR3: TGCAGCGTTTCGGGCAGGGCAAACACTGAAGCTTTCTTT. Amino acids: CSVSGRANTEAFF.